This is a list of T cell receptor beta chains from one sample in a study of Ad26.COV2.S vaccination and SARS-CoV-2 variants. This table comes from immunoSEQ multiplex PCR, and its TCRdb copy is limited to in-frame clones, with some not included. The sample includes under 150,000 clones, just over 85% of them seen just once. The sample was peripheral blood, taken after recovery from COVID-19. These receptors originate from a human donor who had recovered from COVID-19. Both conserved end residues are trimmed from each CDR3. The order of the fields is J gene, V gene, CDR3 protein.

j_gene: TRBJ1-1
v_gene: TRBV6-6
CDR3aa: ASSYTTGENTEAF

j_gene: TRBJ1-1
v_gene: TRBV6-5
CDR3aa: ASSYSRKPNTEAF

j_gene: TRBJ2-1
v_gene: TRBV6-5
CDR3aa: ASSSDRFSYNEQF

j_gene: TRBJ2-5
v_gene: TRBV10-3
CDR3aa: AISAGGRETQY

j_gene: TRBJ1-2
v_gene: TRBV6-6
CDR3aa: AGTPGGTNYGYT

j_gene: TRBJ1-5
v_gene: TRBV10-1
CDR3aa: ASSGRGRNNQPQH

j_gene: TRBJ1-2
v_gene: TRBV7-2
CDR3aa: ASTPGQRDGYT

j_gene: TRBJ1-2
v_gene: TRBV5-1
CDR3aa: ASSLVGQGANYGYT

j_gene: TRBJ2-2
v_gene: TRBV6-4
CDR3aa: ASREGQGLSNTGELF

j_gene: TRBJ1-5
v_gene: TRBV7-9
CDR3aa: ASSLQGSNQPQH

j_gene: TRBJ2-3
v_gene: TRBV18
CDR3aa: ASSPEPFRGDTQY

j_gene: TRBJ2-1
v_gene: TRBV4-3
CDR3aa: ASSQDRGAVGYNEQF

j_gene: TRBJ1-1
v_gene: TRBV11-3
CDR3aa: ASSRTVNTEAF

j_gene: TRBJ1-5
v_gene: TRBV21-1
CDR3aa: ASSTGGPTPYSNQPQH

j_gene: TRBJ1-5
v_gene: TRBV6-5
CDR3aa: ASSYSGGAWQPQH

j_gene: TRBJ2-7
v_gene: TRBV9
CDR3aa: ASSPGLSYEQY

j_gene: TRBJ1-2
v_gene: TRBV9
CDR3aa: ASSVENYGYT

j_gene: TRBJ2-7
v_gene: TRBV29-1
CDR3aa: SVEAEASYEQY

j_gene: TRBJ2-7
v_gene: TRBV20-1
CDR3aa: SASYQGREQY

j_gene: TRBJ1-6
v_gene: TRBV9
CDR3aa: ASAENNSPLH

j_gene: TRBJ2-6
v_gene: TRBV7-9
CDR3aa: ASSLDGSSGANVLT

j_gene: TRBJ2-2
v_gene: TRBV28
CDR3aa: ASSHGTGVIRTGELF

j_gene: TRBJ2-1
v_gene: TRBV28
CDR3aa: ASSSGQVNEQF

j_gene: TRBJ1-2
v_gene: TRBV5-6
CDR3aa: ASSLAGAPRDYGYT

j_gene: TRBJ2-7
v_gene: TRBV28
CDR3aa: ASSTSGGPLRPYEQY

j_gene: TRBJ2-5
v_gene: TRBV6-5
CDR3aa: ASSYSRRVQETQY

j_gene: TRBJ1-6
v_gene: TRBV3-1/TRBV3-2
CDR3aa: ASSFGQGAESPLH

j_gene: TRBJ1-1
v_gene: TRBV7-2
CDR3aa: ASSITGFYENTEAF

j_gene: TRBJ1-4
v_gene: TRBV28
CDR3aa: ASSKTGARNEKLF

j_gene: TRBJ2-1
v_gene: TRBV7-2
CDR3aa: ASSLRDRGSYNEQF

j_gene: TRBJ2-3
v_gene: TRBV6-5
CDR3aa: ASSRPSGGTQY